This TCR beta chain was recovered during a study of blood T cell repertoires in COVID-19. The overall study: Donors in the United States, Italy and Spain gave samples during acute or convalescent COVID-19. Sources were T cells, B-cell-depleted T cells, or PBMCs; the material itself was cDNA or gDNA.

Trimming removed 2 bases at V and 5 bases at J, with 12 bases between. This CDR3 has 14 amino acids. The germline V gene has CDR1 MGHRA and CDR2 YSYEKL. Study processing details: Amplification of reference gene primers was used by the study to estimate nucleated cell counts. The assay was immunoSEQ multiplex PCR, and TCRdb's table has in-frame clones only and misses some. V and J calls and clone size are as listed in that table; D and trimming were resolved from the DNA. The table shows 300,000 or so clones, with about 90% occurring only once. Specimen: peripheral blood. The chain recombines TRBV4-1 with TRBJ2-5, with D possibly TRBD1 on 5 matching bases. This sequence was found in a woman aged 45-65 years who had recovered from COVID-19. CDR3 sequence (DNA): TGCGCCAGCAGCCAATTGTCCAGGGCGGAGACCCAGTACTTC. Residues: CASSQLSRAETQYF.